This T cell receptor beta chain derives from a study of T cells in Graves' hyperthyroidism and ophthalmopathy. Study-level results: Progression to ophthalmopathy was predicted a median of 6.5 months early.

Ten or more counts support this clonotype. Its antigen remains unidentified. Amplified regions were TCR beta CDR3 sequences from RNA transcripts. First-round RT-PCR with HTBI primers amplified the TCR CDR3 region. TCRdb redid the calling of the multiplex PCR reads with MiXCR, one entry per CDR3 protein. The sample carries approximately 370,000 distinct CDR3 sequences, about 18% recorded once. Used for diagnoses were clinical symptoms, serum thyroxine and TRAb, thyroid ultrasound and orbital computed tomography. V gave up 3 bases and J gave up 2 bases, with 14 bases separating them. CDR1 and CDR2 from the germline V gene are MNHEY and SMNVEV (reference sequence). CDR3 size: 15 residues.

The J gene is TRBJ2-7, the V gene TRBV27; D gene uncertain. The sequenced material came from blood. This clonotype was obtained from a woman aged 25-40 years with Graves' hyperthyroidism that later progressed to Graves' ophthalmopathy. The CDR3 DNA follows: TGTGCCAGCAGTTTGATAGGAGAGAACCCCTACGAGCAGTACTTC. It yields the protein CASSLIGENPYEQYF.